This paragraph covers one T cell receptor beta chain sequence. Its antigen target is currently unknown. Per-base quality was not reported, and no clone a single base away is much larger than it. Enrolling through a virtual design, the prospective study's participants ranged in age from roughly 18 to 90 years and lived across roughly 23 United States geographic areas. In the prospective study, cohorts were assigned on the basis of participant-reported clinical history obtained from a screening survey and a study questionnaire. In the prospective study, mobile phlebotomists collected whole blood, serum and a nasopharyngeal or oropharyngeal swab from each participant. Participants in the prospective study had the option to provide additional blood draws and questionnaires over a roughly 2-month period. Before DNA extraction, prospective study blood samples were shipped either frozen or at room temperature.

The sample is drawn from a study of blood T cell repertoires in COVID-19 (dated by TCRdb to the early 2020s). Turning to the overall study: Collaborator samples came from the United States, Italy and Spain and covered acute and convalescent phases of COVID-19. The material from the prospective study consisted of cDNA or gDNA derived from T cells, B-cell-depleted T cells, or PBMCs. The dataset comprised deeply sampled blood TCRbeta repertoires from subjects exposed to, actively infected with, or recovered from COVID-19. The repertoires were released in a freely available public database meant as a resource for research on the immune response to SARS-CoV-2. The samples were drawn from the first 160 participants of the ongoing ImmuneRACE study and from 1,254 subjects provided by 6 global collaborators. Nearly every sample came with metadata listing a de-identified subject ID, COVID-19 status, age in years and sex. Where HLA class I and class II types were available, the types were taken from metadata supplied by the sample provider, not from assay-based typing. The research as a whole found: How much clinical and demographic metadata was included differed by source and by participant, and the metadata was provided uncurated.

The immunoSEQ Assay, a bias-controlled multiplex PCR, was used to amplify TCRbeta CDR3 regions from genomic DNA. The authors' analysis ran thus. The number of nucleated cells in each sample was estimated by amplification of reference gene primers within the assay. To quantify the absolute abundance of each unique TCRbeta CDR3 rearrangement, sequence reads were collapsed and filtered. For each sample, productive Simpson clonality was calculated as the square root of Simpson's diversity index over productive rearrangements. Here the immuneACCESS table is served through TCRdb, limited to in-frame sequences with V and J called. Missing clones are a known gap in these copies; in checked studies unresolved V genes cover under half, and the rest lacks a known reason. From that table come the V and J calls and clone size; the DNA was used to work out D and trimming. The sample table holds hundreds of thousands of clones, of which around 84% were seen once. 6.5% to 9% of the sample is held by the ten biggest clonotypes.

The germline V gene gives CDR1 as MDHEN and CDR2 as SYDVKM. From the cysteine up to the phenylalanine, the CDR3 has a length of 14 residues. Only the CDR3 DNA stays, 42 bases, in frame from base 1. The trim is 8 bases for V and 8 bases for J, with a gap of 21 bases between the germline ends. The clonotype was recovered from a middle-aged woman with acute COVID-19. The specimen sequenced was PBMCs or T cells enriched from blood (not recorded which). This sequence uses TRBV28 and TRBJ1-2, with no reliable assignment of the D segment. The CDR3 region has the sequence CASHNGPALGGYTF. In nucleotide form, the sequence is TGTGCCAGCCATAATGGGCCGGCATTGGGCGGCTACACCTTC.